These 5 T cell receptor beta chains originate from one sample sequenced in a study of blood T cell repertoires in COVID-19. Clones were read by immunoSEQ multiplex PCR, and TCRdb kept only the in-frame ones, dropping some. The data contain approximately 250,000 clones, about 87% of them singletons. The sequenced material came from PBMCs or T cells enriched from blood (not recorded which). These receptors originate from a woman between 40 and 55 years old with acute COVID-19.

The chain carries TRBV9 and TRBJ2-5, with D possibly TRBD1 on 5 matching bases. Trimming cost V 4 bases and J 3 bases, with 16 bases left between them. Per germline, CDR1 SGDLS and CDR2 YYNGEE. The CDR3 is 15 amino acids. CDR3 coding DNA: TGTGCCAGCAGCCCGACGGTCAGGGATAAAGAGACCCAGTACTTC. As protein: CASSPTVRDKETQYF.

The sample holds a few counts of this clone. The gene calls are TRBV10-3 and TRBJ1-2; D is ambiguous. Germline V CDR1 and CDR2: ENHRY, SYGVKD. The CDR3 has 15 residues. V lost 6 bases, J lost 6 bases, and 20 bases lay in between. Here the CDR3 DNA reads TGTGCCATCAGGGAACGGGGAAAGGATAGTAATGGCTACACCTTC. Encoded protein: CAIRERGKDSNGYTF.

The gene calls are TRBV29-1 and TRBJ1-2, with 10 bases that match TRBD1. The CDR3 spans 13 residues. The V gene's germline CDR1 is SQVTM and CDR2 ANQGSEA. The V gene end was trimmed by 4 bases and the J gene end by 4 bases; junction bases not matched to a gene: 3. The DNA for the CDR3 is TGCAGCGTTGGAGACAGGGGGCTCTATGGCTACACCTTC. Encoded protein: CSVGDRGLYGYTF.

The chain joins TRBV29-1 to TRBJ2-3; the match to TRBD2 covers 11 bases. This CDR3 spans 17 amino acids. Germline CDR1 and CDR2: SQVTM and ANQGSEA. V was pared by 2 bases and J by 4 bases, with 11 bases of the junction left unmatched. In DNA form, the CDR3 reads TGCAGCGTTGAACGCGTACTAGCGGGAGCCAGGGCAGATACGCAGTATTTT. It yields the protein CSVERVLAGARADTQYF.

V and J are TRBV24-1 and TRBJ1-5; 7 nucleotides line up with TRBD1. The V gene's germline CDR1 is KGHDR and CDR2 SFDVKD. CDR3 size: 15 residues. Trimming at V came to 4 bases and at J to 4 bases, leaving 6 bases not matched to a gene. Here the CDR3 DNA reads TGTGCCACCAGTGACCGGACAGGCTGGAATCAGCCCCAGCATTTT. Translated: CATSDRTGWNQPQHF.